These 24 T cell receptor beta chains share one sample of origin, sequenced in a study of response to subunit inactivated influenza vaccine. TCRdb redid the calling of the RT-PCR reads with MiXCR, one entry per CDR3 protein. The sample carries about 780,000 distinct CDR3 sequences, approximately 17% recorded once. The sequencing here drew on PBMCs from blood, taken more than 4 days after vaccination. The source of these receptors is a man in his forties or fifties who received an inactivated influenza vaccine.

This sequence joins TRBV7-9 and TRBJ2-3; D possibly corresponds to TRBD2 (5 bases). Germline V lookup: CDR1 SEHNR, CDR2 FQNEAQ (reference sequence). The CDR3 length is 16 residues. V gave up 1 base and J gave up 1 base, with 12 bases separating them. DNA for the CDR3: TGTGCCAGCAGCTTAGGTCGGGGAATCGGCACAGATACGCAGTATTTT. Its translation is CASSLGRGIGTDTQYF. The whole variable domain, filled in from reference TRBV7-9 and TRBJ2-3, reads DTGVSQNPRHKITKRGQNVTFRCDPISEHNRLYWYRQTLGQGPEFLTYFQNEAQLEKSRLLSDRFSAERPKGSFSTLEIQRTEQGDSAMYLCASSLGRGIGTDTQYFGPGTRLTVL.

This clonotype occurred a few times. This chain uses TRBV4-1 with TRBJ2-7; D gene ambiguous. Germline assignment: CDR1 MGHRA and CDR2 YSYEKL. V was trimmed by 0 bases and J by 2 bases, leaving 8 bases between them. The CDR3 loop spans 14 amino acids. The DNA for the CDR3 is TGCGCCAGCAGCCAAGAGGTCACTCCCTACGAGCAGTACTTC. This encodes CASSQEVTPYEQYF.

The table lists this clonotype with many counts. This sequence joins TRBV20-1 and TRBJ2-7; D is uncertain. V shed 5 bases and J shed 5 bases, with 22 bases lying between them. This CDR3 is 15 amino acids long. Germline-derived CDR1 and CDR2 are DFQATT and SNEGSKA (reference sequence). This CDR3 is CSAGVSNLVLNEQYF. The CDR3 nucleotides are TGCAGTGCTGGAGTATCAAACTTGGTTCTCAACGAGCAGTACTTC.

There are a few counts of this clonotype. The CDR3 is CASSFGGTDTDTQYF. The CDR3 coding sequence is TGTGCCAGCAGCTTCGGTGGGACCGACACAGATACGCAGTATTTT. The chain links TRBV7-2 to TRBJ2-3; perhaps D is TRBD1 or TRBD2 (5 bases each). Trimming removed 3 bases at V and 2 bases at J, with 12 bases between. The germline gives CDR1 SGHTA, CDR2 FQGNSA. The CDR3 has 15 amino acids.

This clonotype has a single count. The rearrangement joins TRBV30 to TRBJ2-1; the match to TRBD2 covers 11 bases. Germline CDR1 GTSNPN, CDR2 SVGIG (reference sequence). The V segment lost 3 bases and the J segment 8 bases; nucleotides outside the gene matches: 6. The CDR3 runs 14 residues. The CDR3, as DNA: TGTGCCTGGAGCTTAGCGGGAGGGCCCGATGAGCAGTTCTTC. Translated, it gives CAWSLAGGPDEQFF.

CDR3 loop: CASSQDSKDRNEQFF. For the CDR3, the DNA is TGTGCCAGCAGCCAAGATAGTAAGGACAGAAATGAGCAGTTCTTC. The chain carries TRBV4-2 and TRBJ2-1, with TRBD1 as a possible D gene (6 bases). This CDR3 region has 15 residues. V was clipped by 0 bases and J by 7 bases, with 13 bases between them. Germline assignment: CDR1 LGHNA and CDR2 YNFKEQ.

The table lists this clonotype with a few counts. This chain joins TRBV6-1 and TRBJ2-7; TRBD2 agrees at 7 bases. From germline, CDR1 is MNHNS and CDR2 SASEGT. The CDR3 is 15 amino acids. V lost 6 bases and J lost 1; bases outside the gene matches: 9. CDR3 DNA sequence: TGTGCCAGCAGGCGAGACCCGGGACTATCCTACGAGCAGTACTTC. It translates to CASRRDPGLSYEQYF.

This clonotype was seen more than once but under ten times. In DNA form, the CDR3 reads TGCAGCGTATGGCAGGGGAACACTGAAGCTTTCTTT. Translating gives CSVWQGNTEAFF. The rearrangement uses TRBV29-1 and TRBJ1-1; possibly TRBD1 for D (5 bases). The CDR3 has 12 amino acids. V was cut by 6 bases and J by 1 base, with 9 bases left in between. Germline values: CDR1 SQVTM, CDR2 ANQGSEA.

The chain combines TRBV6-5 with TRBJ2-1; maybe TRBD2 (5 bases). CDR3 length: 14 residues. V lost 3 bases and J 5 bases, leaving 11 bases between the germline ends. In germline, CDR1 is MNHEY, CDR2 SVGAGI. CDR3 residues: CASSYSIANNEQFF. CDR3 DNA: TGTGCCAGCAGTTATAGCATAGCGAACAATGAGCAGTTCTTC.

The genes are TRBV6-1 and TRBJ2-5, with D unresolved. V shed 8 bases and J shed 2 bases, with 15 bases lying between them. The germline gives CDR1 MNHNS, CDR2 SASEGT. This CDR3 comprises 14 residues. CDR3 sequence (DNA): TGTGCCAGCTCTCCGGGTTCAACACAAGAGACCCAGTACTTC. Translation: CASSPGSTQETQYF.

CDR3 sequence (DNA): TGTGCCAGCAGTTTATACGAGGGTGTCGCAGATACGCAGTATTTT. This translates into CASSLYEGVADTQYF. V and J are TRBV12-3 or TRBV12-4 and TRBJ2-3; perhaps TRBD2 as D (5 bases). There are 15 residues in the CDR3. V dropped 2 bases and J dropped 4 bases, with 13 bases sitting between them.

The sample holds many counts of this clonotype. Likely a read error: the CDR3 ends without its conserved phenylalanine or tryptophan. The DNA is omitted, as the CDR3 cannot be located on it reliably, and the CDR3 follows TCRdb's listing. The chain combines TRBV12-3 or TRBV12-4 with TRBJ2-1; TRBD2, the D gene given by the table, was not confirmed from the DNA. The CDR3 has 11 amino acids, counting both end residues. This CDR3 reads CASSGTSGRAL.

The chain's CDR3 is CASSLGGGGVNTGELFF. CDR3 sequence (DNA): TGTGCCAGCAGCTTAGGTGGCGGGGGCGTGAACACCGGGGAGCTGTTTTTT. The chain recombines TRBV7-7 with TRBJ2-2; perhaps TRBD2 as D (7 bases). The CDR3 consists of 17 residues. The V and J ends lost 1 base and 1 base respectively, with 13 bases between them. Germline CDR1 is SSHAT and CDR2 is FNYEAQ (reference sequence). Full variable domain (missing parts from reference TRBV7-7 and TRBJ2-2): GAGVSQSPRYKVTKRGQDVTLRCDPISSHATLYWYQQALGQGPEFLTYFNYEAQPDKSGLPSDRFSAERPEGSISTLTIQRTEQRDSAMYRCASSLGGGGVNTGELFFGEGSRLTVL.

DNA of the CDR3: TGCAGTGCCAGATCCCCCGGGACTTCCTCCTACGAGCAGTACTTC. It encodes CSARSPGTSSYEQYF. The chain couples TRBV20-1 to TRBJ2-7, with D maybe TRBD2 (6 bases). CDR1 DFQATT and CDR2 SNEGSKA come from the germline V gene (reference sequence). This CDR3 comprises 15 residues. V lost 6 bases to trimming and J lost 0 bases, with 18 bases between them.

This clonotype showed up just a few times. CDR3 DNA sequence: TGCAGCGTACGGTGGAACAGCCACATAAACACTGAAGCTTTCTTT. Its translation is CSVRWNSHINTEAFF. V and J are TRBV29-1 and TRBJ1-1; D not resolved. Germline values: CDR1 SQVTM, CDR2 ANQGSEA. The CDR3 has 15 residues. V lost 6 bases, J lost 2 bases, and 19 bases lay in between. The complete variable domain, with remaining parts taken from reference TRBV29-1 and TRBJ1-1, reads SAVISQKPSRDICQRGTSLTIQCQVDSQVTMMFWYRQQPGQSLTLIATANQGSEATYESGFVIDKFPISRPNLTFSTLTVSNMSPEDSSIYLCSVRWNSHINTEAFFGQGTRLTVV.

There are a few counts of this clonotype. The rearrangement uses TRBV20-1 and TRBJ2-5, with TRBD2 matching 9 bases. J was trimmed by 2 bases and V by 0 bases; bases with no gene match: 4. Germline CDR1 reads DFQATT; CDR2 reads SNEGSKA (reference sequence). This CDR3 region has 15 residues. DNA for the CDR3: TGCAGTGCTAGAGACCTAGCGGGGATACAAGAGACCCAGTACTTC. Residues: CSARDLAGIQETQYF.

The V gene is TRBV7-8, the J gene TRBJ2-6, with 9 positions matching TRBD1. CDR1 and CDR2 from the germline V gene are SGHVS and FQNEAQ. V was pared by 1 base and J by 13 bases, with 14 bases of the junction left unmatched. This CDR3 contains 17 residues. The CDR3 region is CASSLGDRAGQGEVLTF. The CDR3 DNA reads TGTGCCAGCAGCTTAGGAGACCGGGCGGGACAGGGCGAGGTCCTGACTTTC.

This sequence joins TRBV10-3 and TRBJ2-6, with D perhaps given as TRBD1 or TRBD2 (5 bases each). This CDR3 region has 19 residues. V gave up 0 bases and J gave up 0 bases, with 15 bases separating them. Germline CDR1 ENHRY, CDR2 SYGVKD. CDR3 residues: CAISESRGIDLSGANVLTF. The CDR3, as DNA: TGTGCCATCAGTGAGTCGAGGGGAATCGATCTCTCTGGGGCCAACGTCCTGACTTTC.

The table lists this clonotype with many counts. CDR3 coding DNA: TGTGCCAGCAGCTTAGTTGCTTGGGGATCCTACAATGAGCAGTTCTTC. It is translated as CASSLVAWGSYNEQFF. The V and J genes are TRBV7-9 and TRBJ2-1, with D uncertain. Trimming stripped 1 base from V and 1 base from J, with 11 bases between. The length of the CDR3 is 16 residues. Per the germline V gene, CDR1 is SEHNR and CDR2 is FQNEAQ (reference sequence).

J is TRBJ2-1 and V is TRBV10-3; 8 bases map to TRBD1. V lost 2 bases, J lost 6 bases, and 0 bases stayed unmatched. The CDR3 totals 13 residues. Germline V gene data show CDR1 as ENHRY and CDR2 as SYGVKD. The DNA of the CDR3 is TGTGCCATCAGTGAGGGACAGGGCAATGAGCAGTTCTTC. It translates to CAISEGQGNEQFF.

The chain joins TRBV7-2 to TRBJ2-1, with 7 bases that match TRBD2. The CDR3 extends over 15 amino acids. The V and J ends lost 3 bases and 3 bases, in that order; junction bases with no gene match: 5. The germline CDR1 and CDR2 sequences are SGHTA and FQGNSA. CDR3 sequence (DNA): TGTGCCAGCAGCTTTGGGAGCGGGGTCTACAATGAGCAGTTCTTC. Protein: CASSFGSGVYNEQFF.

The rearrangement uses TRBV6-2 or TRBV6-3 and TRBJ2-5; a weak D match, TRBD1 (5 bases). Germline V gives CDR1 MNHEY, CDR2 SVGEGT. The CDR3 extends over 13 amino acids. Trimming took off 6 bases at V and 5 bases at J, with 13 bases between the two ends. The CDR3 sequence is CASSPTGTETQYF. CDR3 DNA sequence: TGTGCCAGCAGCCCAACAGGAACGGAGACCCAGTACTTC.

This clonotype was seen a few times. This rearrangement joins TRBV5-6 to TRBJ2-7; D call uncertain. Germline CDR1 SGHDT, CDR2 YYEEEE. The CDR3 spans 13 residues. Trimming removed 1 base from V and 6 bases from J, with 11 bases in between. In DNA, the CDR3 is TGTGCCAGCAGCTTGAATGTAGCTCCCGAGCAGTACTTC. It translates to CASSLNVAPEQYF.

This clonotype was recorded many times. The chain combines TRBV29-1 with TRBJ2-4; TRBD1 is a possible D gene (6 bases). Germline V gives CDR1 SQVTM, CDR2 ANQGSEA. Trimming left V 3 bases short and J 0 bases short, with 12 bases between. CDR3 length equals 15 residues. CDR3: CSVELGTIAKNIQYF. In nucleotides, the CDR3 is TGCAGCGTTGAGTTAGGGACAATAGCCAAAAACATTCAGTACTTC.